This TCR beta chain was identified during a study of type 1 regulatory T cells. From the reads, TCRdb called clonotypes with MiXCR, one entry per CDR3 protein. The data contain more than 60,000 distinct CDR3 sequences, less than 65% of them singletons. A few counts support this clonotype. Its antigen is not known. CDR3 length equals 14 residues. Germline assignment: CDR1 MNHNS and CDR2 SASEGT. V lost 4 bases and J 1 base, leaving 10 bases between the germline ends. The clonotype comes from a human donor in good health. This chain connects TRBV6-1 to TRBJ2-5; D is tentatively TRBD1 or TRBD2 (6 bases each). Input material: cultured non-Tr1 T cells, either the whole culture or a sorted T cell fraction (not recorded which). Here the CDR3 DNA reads TGTGCCAGCAGTGGTGGGGGGCGCCAAGAGACCCAGTACTTC. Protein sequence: CASSGGGRQETQYF.